Sequencing of this TCR beta chain was carried out in a study of blood T cell repertoires in COVID-19. Study context: The United States, Italy and Spain provided the acute and convalescent COVID-19 samples. PBMCs, B-cell-depleted T cells, or T cells were the source of the cDNA or gDNA that made up the material.

Under the authors' procedure: Estimation of nucleated cell counts was performed using reference gene primer amplification. TCRdb keeps only in-frame clones here, not all; method: immunoSEQ multiplex PCR. The V and J calls and clone size were taken over from that table, and D and trimming were inferred from the DNA. The sample lists roughly 300,000 clones; roughly 86% were seen once. V dropped 2 bases and J dropped 7; count of bases not matched to a gene: 9. Looked up from germline, CDR1 is MNHEY and CDR2 is SVGAGI. The CDR3 totals 16 residues. The sequenced sample was peripheral blood. The chain uses TRBV6-5 and TRBJ1-4; TRBD1 aligns across 8 bases. The receptor was isolated from a man younger than 35 with active or convalescent COVID-19. CDR3 sequence reads: CASSYSGQGRSEKLFF. The CDR3 nucleotides read TGTGCCAGCAGTTACAGTGGACAGGGAAGGAGTGAAAAACTGTTTTTT.